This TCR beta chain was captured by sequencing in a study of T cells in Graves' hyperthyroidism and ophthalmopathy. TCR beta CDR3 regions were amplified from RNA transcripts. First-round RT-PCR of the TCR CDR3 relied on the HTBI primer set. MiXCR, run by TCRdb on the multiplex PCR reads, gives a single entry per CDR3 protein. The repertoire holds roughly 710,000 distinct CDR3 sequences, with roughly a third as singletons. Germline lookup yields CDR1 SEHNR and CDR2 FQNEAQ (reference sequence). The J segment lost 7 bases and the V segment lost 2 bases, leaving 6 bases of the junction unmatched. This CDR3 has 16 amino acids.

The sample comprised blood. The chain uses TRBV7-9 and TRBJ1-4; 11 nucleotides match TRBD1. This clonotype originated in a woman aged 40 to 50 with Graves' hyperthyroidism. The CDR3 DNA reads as TGTGCCAGCAGCTTATGGTCGGGACAGGGGGGTGAAAAACTGTTTTTT. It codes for CASSLWSGQGGEKLFF.